Detailed here is one T cell receptor beta chain. The table lists this clonotype with a few counts. This receptor's antigen is unknown. It has no much larger one-base neighbor in the sample; base qualities were not kept. For this chain, trimming is 5 bases at the V end and 2 bases at the J end, and the number of junction bases without a gene match is 3. Taken from cysteine to phenylalanine, the CDR3 has 13 residues. This entry keeps only the CDR3 DNA: 39 bases, framed from base 1. The sample is drawn from a study of blood T cells in healthy people across ages (dated by TCRdb to between 2014 and 2017). Describing the broader study: In model experiments, template switching captured roughly one uniquely barcoded TCR beta cDNA molecule for every two T cells. Four age groups were formed from the donors: young (average approximately 16 years), middle-aged (approximately 39), aged (about 62) and long-lived (less than 85). Two additional independent replicas of 1 million unique cDNA reads from the same blood draw were analyzed for two donors (one aged 18 to 30 and one aged 80 or older). To track age-related changes in TCR beta repertoire diversity, the study relied on deep sequencing normalized with unique cDNA molecular identifiers. To avoid experimental bias, donors of different ages were randomly spread across the sequencing lanes.

Library construction relied on 5' RACE. TCRdb lists the instrument as Illumina HiSeq 2500. A second PCR of about 6 to 11 cycles was performed with a sample-barcoded 5' primer and a J-beta primer mix. A unique molecular identifier was introduced onto each TCR beta cDNA molecule by a template-switch 5' adaptor carrying 12 random nucleotides. Each sample yielded at least 2.5 million CDR3-containing paired-end reads. The Mint cDNA synthesis kit, primed by a TRBC-specific oligonucleotide, was used to synthesize first-strand cDNA from all RNA. All cDNA was treated with uracil-DNA glycosylase and then went through a first 18-cycle PCR with the universal primers M1SS and BC2_uni_R. Concerning the study's data processing: For normalization, 1 million high-quality reads, each with a distinct molecular identifier, were randomly selected from each sample. Instead of being binned into consensus sequences, reads with shared molecular identifiers were discarded. MiTCR, run with a Q25 quality threshold and the strictest error-elimination algorithm, handled CDR3 identification, clonotype clustering and error correction. A nonparametric unseen species model using Euler transformation provided a lower-bound estimate of total TCR beta diversity. TCRdb cleaned the public reads at Q25 with fastp, built clones with MiXCR and kept in-frame beta chains. Each record represents a unique CDR3 protein, reported with the most common genes and DNA among its rows. V and J calls and clone size were set by TCRdb, not the authors. The sample yields about 780,000 distinct CDR3 sequences; around 62% were counted once. The leading ten clones occupy 25% to 30% of the sample.

The donors were 40 or so Caucasian individuals from Russia, aged roughly 6 to 100 years, who were systemically healthy. Each donor gave around 9.8 milliliters of peripheral blood, collected into EDTA-treated Vacutainer tubes. Ficoll-Paque density-gradient centrifugation was used to isolate PBMCs, with at least 7 million obtained per sample. Trizol reagent was used to extract total RNA from the PBMCs, yielding at least 5.5 micrograms per sample. For every donor, flow cytometry on a PBMC aliquot measured the percentage of naive CD45RAhigh/CD27high T cells. The paper as a whole reports these results and caveats: Since profiling was done on bulk unsorted PBMCs, naive and antigen-experienced compartments could not be conclusively compared. Compared with the aged group, the long-lived group had more naive CD4+ T cells, fewer expanded clones and increased TCR diversity, a pattern suggesting age selection. Because donor CMV infection status was unknown, age-related changes in expanded clonotypes were potentially confounded. The percentage of naive T cells measured by flow cytometry correlated strongly with observed TCR beta diversity. Total diversity estimates from one million sequenced T cells were considered lower bounds and underestimates. Observed TCR beta diversity per million T cells fell roughly linearly with age, and a significant reduction was already apparent by age roughly 41.

Specimen: blood. Here the chain combines TRBV12-3 or TRBV12-4 and TRBJ2-7, with 7 bases in between that match TRBD2. The source is a man aged 25-40 years in good health. Here is the DNA: TGTGCCAGCAGTCCCCGGGGGGCCTACGAGCAGTACTTC. The encoded protein is CASSPRGAYEQYF.